The rows below give T cell receptor beta chains drawn from one sample of a study of blood T cells in healthy people across ages. TCRdb processed the 5' RACE reads anew with MiXCR; each CDR3 protein has one entry. The sample comprises some 1.8 million distinct CDR3 sequences, 35% to 50% of which are singletons, and roughly 23% rests with the top ten. What was sequenced was blood. These receptor sequences come from a human donor in good health. Each CDR3 is given with its conserved first and last residue. A D gene is named only where the DNA matches it firmly. Some rows mark clone size as missing; the rest say once, few, many or name a class of expanded clone.

clone_size cdr3_length d_call j_call v_call cdr3_aa cdr3_nt
NA 14 NA TRBJ1-5 TRBV20-1 CSASGMSSNQPQHF TGCAGTGCTAGCGGGATGTCGAGCAATCAGCCCCAGCATTTT
NA 13 NA TRBJ2-2 TRBV14 CAGSRQYTGELFF TGTGCCGGCAGCCGACAGTACACCGGGGAGCTGTTTTTT
NA 12 NA TRBJ1-2 TRBV30 CAWSVTSYGYTF TGTGCCTGGAGCGTGACTTCTTATGGCTACACCTTC
few 14 TRBD1 TRBJ2-5 TRBV13 CASSPPGTEETQYF TGTGCCAGCAGCCCCCCCGGGACAGAAGAGACCCAGTACTTC
NA 14 NA TRBJ2-3 TRBV29-1 CSVVMGGWTDTQYF TGCAGCGTTGTAATGGGGGGCTGGACAGATACGCAGTATTTT
few 14 NA TRBJ2-7 TRBV28 CASSLISGFYEQYF TGTGCCAGCAGTCTAATATCCGGGTTCTACGAGCAGTACTTC
NA 16 TRBD1 TRBJ2-1 TRBV7-9 CASSLVGTGKHNEQFF TGTGCCAGCAGCTTAGTGGGGACAGGTAAACACAATGAGCAGTTCTTC
NA 15 NA TRBJ2-5 TRBV20-1 CGARPMRGRGETQYF TGCGGTGCTAGACCCATGCGGGGAAGGGGGGAGACCCAGTACTTC
NA 11 NA TRBJ1-1 TRBV20-1 CSAERATEAFF TGCAGTGCCGAGCGGGCTACTGAAGCTTTCTTT
NA 15 TRBD1 TRBJ2-2 TRBV27 CASSGTGGLTGELFF TGTGCCAGCAGCGGGACAGGGGGGCTAACCGGGGAGCTGTTTTTT
NA 15 TRBD2 TRBJ2-7 TRBV7-2 CASSRSGATYNEQYF TGTGCCAGCAGCCGTAGCGGGGCTACCTACAATGAGCAGTACTTC
few 18 NA TRBJ1-4 TRBV5-1 CASRHGTEYPSTNEKLFF TGCGCCAGCAGGCATGGGACGGAATACCCTTCAACTAATGAAAAACTGTTTTTT
NA 14 TRBD1 TRBJ1-2 TRBV4-2 CASAYSRGHLGYTF TGTGCCAGCGCCTACTCCAGGGGGCATCTTGGCTACACCTTC
NA 13 NA TRBJ2-7 TRBV25-1 CASNYLGSYEQYF TGTGCCAGCAATTACTTAGGGAGCTACGAGCAGTACTTC
NA 15 NA TRBJ1-5 TRBV7-2 CASSLSGMNNQPQHF TGTGCCAGCAGCTTAAGCGGGATGAACAATCAGCCCCAGCATTTT
NA 15 NA TRBJ1-6 TRBV5-1 CASSLMMTGNSPLHF TGCGCCAGCAGCTTGATGATGACAGGAAATTCACCCCTCCACTTT
NA 14 NA TRBJ1-4 TRBV7-2 CASSLSLLGGKLFF TGTGCCAGCAGCCTATCCCTGTTGGGTGGAAAACTGTTTTTT
NA 15 NA TRBJ1-5 TRBV7-6 CASSLGGWRNQPQHF TGTGCCAGCAGCTTAGGTGGTTGGCGCAATCAGCCCCAGCATTTT
few 12 NA TRBJ2-5 TRBV5-6 CASSESEETQYF TGTGCCAGCAGCGAGTCAGAAGAGACCCAGTACTTC
NA 14 NA TRBJ1-2 TRBV15 CATSRVAWPYGYTF TGTGCCACCAGCAGAGTAGCTTGGCCTTATGGCTACACCTTC
once 15 NA TRBJ1-2 TRBV28 CASSLQLQGTYGYTF TGTGCCAGCAGTTTACAACTTCAGGGAACCTATGGCTACACCTTC
once 16 NA TRBJ2-5 TRBV4-3 CASSQGYTKYQETQYF TGCGCCAGCAGCCAAGGTTATACTAAGTACCAAGAGACCCAGTACTTC
NA 14 NA TRBJ2-3 TRBV20-1 CSPKNARDSDTQYF TGCAGTCCGAAGAACGCCAGGGATTCCGATACGCAGTATTTT